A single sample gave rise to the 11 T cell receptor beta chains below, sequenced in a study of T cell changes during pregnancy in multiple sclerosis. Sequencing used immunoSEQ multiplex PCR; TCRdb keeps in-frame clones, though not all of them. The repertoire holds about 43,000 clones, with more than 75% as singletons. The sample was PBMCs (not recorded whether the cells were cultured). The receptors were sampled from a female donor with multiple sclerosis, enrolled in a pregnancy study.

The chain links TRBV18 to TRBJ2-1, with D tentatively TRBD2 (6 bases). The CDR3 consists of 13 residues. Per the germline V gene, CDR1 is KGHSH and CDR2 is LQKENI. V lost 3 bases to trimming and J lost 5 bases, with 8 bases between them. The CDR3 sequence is CASSPGLNNEQFF. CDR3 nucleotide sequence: TGTGCCAGCTCACCGGGACTTAACAATGAGCAGTTCTTC.

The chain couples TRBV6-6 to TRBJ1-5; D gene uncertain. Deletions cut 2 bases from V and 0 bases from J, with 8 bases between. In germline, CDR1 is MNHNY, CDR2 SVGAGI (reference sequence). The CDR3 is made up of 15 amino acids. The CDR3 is CASSYGEISNQPQHF. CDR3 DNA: TGTGCCAGCAGTTACGGTGAGATTAGCAATCAGCCCCAGCATTTT.

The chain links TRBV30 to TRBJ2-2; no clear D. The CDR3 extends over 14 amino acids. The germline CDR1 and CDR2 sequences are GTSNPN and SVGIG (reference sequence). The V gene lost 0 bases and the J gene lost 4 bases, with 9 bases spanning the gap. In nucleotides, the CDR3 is TGTGCCTGGAGTGTATTGGCAGGCACCGGGGAGCTGTTTTTT. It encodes CAWSVLAGTGELFF.

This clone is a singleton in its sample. CDR3 loop: CASRDEPGLPMGNEQFF. The CDR3 DNA sequence: TGTGCCAGCAGAGATGAACCGGGACTCCCGATGGGAAATGAGCAGTTCTTC. The chain links TRBV2 to TRBJ2-1, with a weak D call TRBD2 (6 bases). Trimming removed 6 bases from V and 7 bases from J, with 25 bases in between. Germline V lookup: CDR1 SNHLY, CDR2 FYNNEI. The CDR3 sequence is 17 residues long. Supplemented by reference TRBV2 and TRBJ2-1, the full variable domain reads EPEVTQTPSHQVTQMGQEVILRCVPISNHLYFYWYRQILGQKVEFLVSFYNNEISEKSEIFDDQFSVERPDGSNFTLKIRSTKLEDSAMYFCASRDEPGLPMGNEQFFGPGTRLTVL.

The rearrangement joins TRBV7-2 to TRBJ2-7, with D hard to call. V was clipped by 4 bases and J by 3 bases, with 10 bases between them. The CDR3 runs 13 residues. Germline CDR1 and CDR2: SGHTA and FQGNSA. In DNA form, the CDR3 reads TGTGCCAGCAGCTCTATTTCTAGCTACGAGCAGTACTTC. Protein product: CASSSISSYEQYF.

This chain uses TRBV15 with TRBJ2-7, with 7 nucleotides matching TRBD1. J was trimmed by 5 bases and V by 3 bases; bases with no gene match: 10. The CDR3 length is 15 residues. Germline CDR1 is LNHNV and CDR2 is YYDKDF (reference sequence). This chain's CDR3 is CATSRDSTGYNEQYF. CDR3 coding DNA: TGTGCCACCAGCAGGGATTCGACAGGGTACAACGAGCAGTACTTC.

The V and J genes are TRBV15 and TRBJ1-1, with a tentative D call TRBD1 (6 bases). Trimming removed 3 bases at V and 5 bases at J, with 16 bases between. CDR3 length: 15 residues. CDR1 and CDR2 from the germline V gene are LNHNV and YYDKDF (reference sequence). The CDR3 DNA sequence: TGTGCCACCAGCAGGGATTTGGGGGCAGGAACTGAAGCTTTCTTT. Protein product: CATSRDLGAGTEAFF.

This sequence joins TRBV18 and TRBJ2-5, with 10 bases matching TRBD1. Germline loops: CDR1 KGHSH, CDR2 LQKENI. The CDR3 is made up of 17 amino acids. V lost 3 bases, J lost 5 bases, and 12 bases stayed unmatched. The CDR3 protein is CASSPFRRDRGLETQYF. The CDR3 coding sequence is TGTGCCAGCTCACCGTTCCGCCGGGACAGGGGCCTGGAGACCCAGTACTTC.

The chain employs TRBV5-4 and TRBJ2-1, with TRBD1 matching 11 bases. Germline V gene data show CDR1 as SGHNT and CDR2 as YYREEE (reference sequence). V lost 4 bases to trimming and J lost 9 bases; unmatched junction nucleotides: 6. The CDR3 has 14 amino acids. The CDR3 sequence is CASSLGQGGFEQFF. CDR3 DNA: TGTGCCAGCAGCCTGGGACAGGGGGGTTTTGAGCAGTTCTTC.

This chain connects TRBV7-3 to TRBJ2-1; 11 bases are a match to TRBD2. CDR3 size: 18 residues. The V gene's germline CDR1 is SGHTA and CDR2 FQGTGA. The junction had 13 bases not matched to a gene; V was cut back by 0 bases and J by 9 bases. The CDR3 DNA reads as TGTGCCAGCAGCTTAACGGCTAGCGGGAGGATGGGAAGTGGTGAGCAGTTCTTC. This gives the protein CASSLTASGRMGSGEQFF.

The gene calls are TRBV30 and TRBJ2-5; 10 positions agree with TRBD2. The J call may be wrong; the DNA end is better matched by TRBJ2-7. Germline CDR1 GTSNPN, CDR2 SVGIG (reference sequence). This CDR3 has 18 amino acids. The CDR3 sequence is CAWGFPLWTSGDFYEQYF. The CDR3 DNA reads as TGTGCCTGGGGGTTCCCCCTTTGGACTAGCGGCGACTTCTACGAGCAGTACTTC.